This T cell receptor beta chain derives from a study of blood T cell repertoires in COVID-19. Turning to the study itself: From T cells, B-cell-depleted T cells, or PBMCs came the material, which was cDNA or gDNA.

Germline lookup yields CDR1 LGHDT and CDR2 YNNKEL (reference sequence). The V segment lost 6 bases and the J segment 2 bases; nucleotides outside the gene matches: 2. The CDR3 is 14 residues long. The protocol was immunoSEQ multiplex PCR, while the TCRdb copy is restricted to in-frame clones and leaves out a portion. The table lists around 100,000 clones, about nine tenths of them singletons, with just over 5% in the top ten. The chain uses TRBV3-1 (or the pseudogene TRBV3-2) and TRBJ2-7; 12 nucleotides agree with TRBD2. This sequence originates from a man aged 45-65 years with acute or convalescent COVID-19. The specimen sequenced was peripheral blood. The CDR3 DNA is TGTGCCAGCAGACTAGCGGGAGGAACCTACGAGCAGTACTTC. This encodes CASRLAGGTYEQYF.